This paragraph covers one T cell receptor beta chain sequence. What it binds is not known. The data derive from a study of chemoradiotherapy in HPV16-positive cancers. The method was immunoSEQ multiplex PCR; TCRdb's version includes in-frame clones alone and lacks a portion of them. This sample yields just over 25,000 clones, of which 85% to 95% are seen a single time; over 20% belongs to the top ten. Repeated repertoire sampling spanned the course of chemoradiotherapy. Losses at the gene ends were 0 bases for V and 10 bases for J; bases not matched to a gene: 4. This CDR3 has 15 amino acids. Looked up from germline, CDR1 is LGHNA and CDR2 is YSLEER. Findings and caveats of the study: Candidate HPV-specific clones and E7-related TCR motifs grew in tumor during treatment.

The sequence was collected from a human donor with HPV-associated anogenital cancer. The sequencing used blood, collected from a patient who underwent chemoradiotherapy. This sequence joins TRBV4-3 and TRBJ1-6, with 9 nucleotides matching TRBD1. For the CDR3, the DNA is TGCGCCAGCAGCCAAGATCGGGACAGGGCCTCACCCCTCCACTTT. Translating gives CASSQDRDRASPLHF.